Shown below are 13 T cell receptor beta chains from a single sample sequenced in a study of blood T cell repertoires in COVID-19. Assay: immunoSEQ multiplex PCR; the TCRdb copy retains only in-frame clones and omits some. The sample yields a few hundred thousand clones, around 81% seen once. The sequenced sample consisted of PBMCs or T cells enriched from blood (not recorded which). The receptors here all came from a man aged 50 to 60 who had recovered from COVID-19.

A single count supports this clone. The J gene is TRBJ1-1, the V gene TRBV19, with D possibly matching TRBD1 (6 bases). CDR1 LNHDA and CDR2 SQIVND come from the germline V gene (reference sequence). The CDR3 has 14 amino acids. Trimming stripped 7 bases from V and 0 bases from J, with 12 bases between. The CDR3: CASTPGGLNTEAFF. The CDR3 bases are TGTGCCAGTACTCCGGGGGGCTTGAACACTGAAGCTTTCTTT.

The chain is built from TRBV7-2 and TRBJ2-6; D not certain. The CDR3 runs 18 residues. Germline-derived CDR1 and CDR2 are SGHTA and FQGNSA. V lost 5 bases to trimming and J lost 2 bases, with 19 bases between them. In DNA, the CDR3 is TGTGCCAGCAGCCCCCGTCGCGTGTCAGGAACTGGGGCCAACGTCCTGACTTTC. The encoded protein is CASSPRRVSGTGANVLTF.

This chain connects TRBV2 to TRBJ2-7; a possible D gene is TRBD1 (6 bases). The germline V gene has CDR1 SNHLY and CDR2 FYNNEI. Trimming pared 5 bases from V and 3 bases from J, leaving 20 bases between. This CDR3 has 16 residues. The CDR3 DNA is TGTGCCAGCAGTCCGTTAGACAGGAAGGGAGACTACGAGCAGTACTTC. Protein sequence: CASSPLDRKGDYEQYF.

This clone appeared a few times. The chain links TRBV5-6 to TRBJ1-1; 9 bases line up with TRBD1. Germline V CDR1 and CDR2: SGHDT, YYEEEE. The CDR3 totals 13 residues. The J segment lost 6 bases and the V segment lost 3 bases, leaving 3 bases of the junction unmatched. The CDR3 bases are TGTGCCAGCAGCTCCAGACAGGGGGCTGAAGCTTTCTTT. Translation: CASSSRQGAEAFF.

The chain combines TRBV19 with TRBJ2-7, with 8 bases lining up with TRBD2. The V gene's germline CDR1 is LNHDA and CDR2 SQIVND (reference sequence). V gave up 6 bases and J gave up 1 base; unmatched junction bases: 5. The CDR3 is 14 residues long. Here the CDR3 reads CASSPSGLSYEQYF. The CDR3 coding sequence is TGTGCCAGTAGCCCTAGCGGGCTTTCCTACGAGCAGTACTTC. The full variable domain, its missing parts supplied by reference TRBV19 and TRBJ2-7, is DGGITQSPKYLFRKEGQNVTLSCEQNLNHDAMYWYRQDPGQGLRLIYYSQIVNDFQKGDIAEGYSVSREKKESFPLTVTSAQKNPTAFYLCASSPSGLSYEQYFGPGTRLTVT.

The rearrangement joins TRBV5-4 to TRBJ1-4, with TRBD1 identical over 9 bases. The CDR3 loop spans 17 amino acids. The V segment lost 0 bases and the J segment 4 bases; nucleotides outside the gene matches: 7. Per the germline V gene, CDR1 is SGHNT and CDR2 is YYREEE (reference sequence). The DNA for the CDR3 is TGTGCCAGCAGCTTGGGTCCTTCGGGACAGGGTAATGAAAAACTGTTTTTT. Amino acids: CASSLGPSGQGNEKLFF.

This chain connects TRBV7-6 to TRBJ2-6, with no clear D. CDR3 length equals 17 residues. Trimming removed 1 base at V and 0 bases at J, with 10 bases between. Germline assignment: CDR1 SGHVS and CDR2 FNYEAQ. The chain's CDR3 is CASSLVQVRSGANVLTF. CDR3 DNA sequence: TGTGCCAGCAGCTTAGTCCAGGTTCGCTCTGGGGCCAACGTCCTGACTTTC.

The gene calls are TRBV5-1 and TRBJ2-7; 9 positions match TRBD2. The V gene end was trimmed by 4 bases and the J gene end by 4 bases; junction bases not matched to a gene: 9. The CDR3 has 15 amino acids. CDR1 is SGHRS, CDR2 YFSETQ, per germline. CDR3 amino acids: CASSPQIAGAYEQYF. In nucleotides, the CDR3 is TGCGCCAGCAGCCCCCAGATAGCGGGAGCATACGAGCAGTACTTC.

This clone was seen only once. The V call is TRBV24-1, the J call TRBJ1-5, with TRBD1 matching over 7 bases. In germline, CDR1 is KGHDR, CDR2 SFDVKD. CDR3 length equals 16 residues. With 5 bases clipped from V and 1 base from J, the junction kept 7 bases outside the gene matches. The DNA for the CDR3 is TGTGCCACCAGTGGCCTAGCACAGGGGAGCAATCAGCCCCAGCATTTT. This translates into CATSGLAQGSNQPQHF.

V is TRBV5-4 and J is TRBJ2-3, with D possibly TRBD1 on 5 matching bases. Germline V CDR1 and CDR2: SGHNT, YYREEE (reference sequence). V was clipped by 2 bases and J by 0 bases, with 16 bases between them. The CDR3 spans 17 residues. As DNA, the CDR3 is TGTGCCAGCAGCTTTCCCGCCAGGGCCGCTAGCACAGATACGCAGTATTTT. The encoded protein is CASSFPARAASTDTQYF.

The chain combines TRBV6-1 with TRBJ1-5, with 7 bases identical to TRBD1. The length of the CDR3 is 15 residues. Germline CDR1 MNHNS, CDR2 SASEGT. With V trimmed by 0 bases and J by 9 bases, 8 bases remained unmatched. DNA of the CDR3: TGTGCCAGCAGTGAAGCGTCAGGGGGTGCGGGGCCCCAGCATTTT. It encodes CASSEASGGAGPQHF.

A note on this clone: The same CDR3 is also encoded by other DNA sequences in this sample. The rearrangement links TRBV15 to TRBJ1-2; D is unresolved. This CDR3 has 14 amino acids. The ends were cut back, 0 bases at V and 7 bases at J, with 12 bases in the middle. Germline CDR1 is LNHNV and CDR2 is YYDKDF (reference sequence). CDR3 DNA: TGTGCCACCAGCAGAGAGGCGGGTCTAGGTGGCTACACCTTC. It codes for CATSREAGLGGYTF.

The J gene is TRBJ1-6, the V gene TRBV24-1, with 8 bases fitting TRBD1. The V and J ends lost 2 bases and 6 bases, in that order; junction bases with no gene match: 5. The CDR3 consists of 16 residues. Germline CDR1 KGHDR, CDR2 SFDVKD. CDR3 residues: CATSDSRQGRNSPLHF. Here the CDR3 DNA reads TGTGCCACCAGTGATTCGAGACAGGGGCGTAATTCACCCCTCCACTTT.